Shown below are 9 T cell receptor beta chains from a single sample sequenced in a study of CD8+ T cells in alopecia areata. Indicated treatment: oral pan-JAK inhibitor, 5-10 mg twice daily. The authors extracted RNA and reverse transcribed it into cDNA as the sequencing template. This table comes from immunoSEQ multiplex PCR, and its TCRdb copy is limited to in-frame clones, with some not included. The table has about 140,000 clones, 65% to 90% seen once. The material was CD8+ T cells sorted from blood, obtained at week 4, from a patient treated with tofacitinib. The receptors here all came from a human donor with alopecia areata.

The chain couples TRBV5-1 to TRBJ1-1; D is possibly TRBD1 (6 bases). The V end was cut by 6 bases, the J end by 0 bases, with 18 bases between. CDR1 SGHRS and CDR2 YFSETQ come from the germline V gene. CDR3 length: 16 residues. CDR3 sequence: CASTRQGRGMNTEAFF. In DNA form, the CDR3 reads TGCGCCAGCACCAGGCAGGGGAGGGGAATGAACACTGAAGCTTTCTTT. Filled out from reference TRBV5-1 and TRBJ1-1, the complete variable domain reads KAGVTQTPRYLIKTRGQQVTLSCSPISGHRSVSWYQQTPGQGLQFLFEYFSETQRNKGNFPGRFSGRQFSNSRSEMNVSTLELGDSALYLCASTRQGRGMNTEAFFGQGTRLTVV.

Only a few counts were recorded for this clone. The chain joins TRBV5-5 to TRBJ2-3; D unclear. The CDR3 length is 12 residues. Trimming stripped 4 bases from V and 2 bases from J, with 5 bases between. The V gene's germline CDR1 is SGHKS and CDR2 YYEKEE (reference sequence). The chain's CDR3 is CASSLYTDTQYF. For the CDR3, the DNA is TGTGCCAGCAGCCTATACACAGATACGCAGTATTTT.

This chain links TRBV29-1 with TRBJ2-7, with 8 bases fitting TRBD2. The CDR3 loop spans 14 amino acids. Germline-derived CDR1 and CDR2 are SQVTM and ANQGSEA. J gave up 0 bases and V 4 bases, and 5 bases lay outside the gene matches. CDR3 DNA: TGCAGCGTTGCACGCGGGGGGAGCTCCTACGAGCAGTACTTC. It specifies CSVARGGSSYEQYF.

On this clone itself: The conserved final phenylalanine or tryptophan is absent from the CDR3, which likely points to a read error. It is unclear where the CDR3 begins or ends on the DNA, so no DNA is shown, and the CDR3 is as TCRdb lists it. The rearrangement joins TRBV30 to TRBJ2-7; the D call TRBD1 from the table was never checked on the DNA. Germline values: CDR1 GTSNPN, CDR2 SVGIG (reference sequence). The CDR3 is 14 residues long, counting both termini. CDR3 region: CAWTESRFPYEQHS.

The rearrangement uses TRBV29-1 and TRBJ2-2; D not resolved. Trimming stripped 5 bases from V and 2 bases from J, with 6 bases between. Germline values: CDR1 SQVTM, CDR2 ANQGSEA. This CDR3 spans 12 amino acids. CDR3 nucleotides: TGCAGCGTTTCTGTTAACACCGGGGAGCTGTTTTTT. Protein product: CSVSVNTGELFF.

The chain is built from TRBV23-1 and TRBJ2-1; D may correspond to TRBD1 or TRBD2 (5 bases each). TRBV23-1 has ORF status, its function being uncertain. The CDR3 has 17 residues. V was shortened by 0 bases and J by 1 base, with 13 bases between the two germline ends. The DNA for the CDR3 is TGCGCCAGCAGTCAATCGCAAACGGGGCAGTCCTACAATGAGCAGTTCTTC. Amino acid sequence: CASSQSQTGQSYNEQFF.

The gene calls are TRBV29-1 and TRBJ2-7, with a weak D call TRBD2 (5 bases). The CDR3 extends over 13 amino acids. CDR1 and CDR2 (germline): SQVTM, ANQGSEA. V gave up 3 bases and J gave up 2 bases, with 11 bases separating them. The CDR3, as DNA: TGCAGCGTTGACGCAGGAGGCCCCTACGAGCAGTACTTC. Amino acid sequence: CSVDAGGPYEQYF.

V gene TRBV6-1 combines with J gene TRBJ1-2; D gene uncertain. Trimming pared 6 bases from V and 2 bases from J, leaving 10 bases between. This CDR3 has 13 amino acids. Per the germline V gene, CDR1 is MNHNS and CDR2 is SASEGT. The CDR3 is CASRTGNNYGYTF. CDR3 nucleotide sequence: TGTGCCAGCAGAACCGGGAACAACTATGGCTACACCTTC.

This clone appeared once. This chain links TRBV9 with TRBJ2-1; 8 positions match TRBD2. The CDR3 contains 17 residues. V gave up 4 bases and J gave up 4 bases; unmatched junction bases: 13. Germline V gene lookup returns CDR1 SGDLS and CDR2 YYNGEE. DNA of the CDR3: TGTGCCAGCAGCAACCATCCCGGGGGGGCATATTACAATGAGCAGTTCTTC. It codes for CASSNHPGGAYYNEQFF.